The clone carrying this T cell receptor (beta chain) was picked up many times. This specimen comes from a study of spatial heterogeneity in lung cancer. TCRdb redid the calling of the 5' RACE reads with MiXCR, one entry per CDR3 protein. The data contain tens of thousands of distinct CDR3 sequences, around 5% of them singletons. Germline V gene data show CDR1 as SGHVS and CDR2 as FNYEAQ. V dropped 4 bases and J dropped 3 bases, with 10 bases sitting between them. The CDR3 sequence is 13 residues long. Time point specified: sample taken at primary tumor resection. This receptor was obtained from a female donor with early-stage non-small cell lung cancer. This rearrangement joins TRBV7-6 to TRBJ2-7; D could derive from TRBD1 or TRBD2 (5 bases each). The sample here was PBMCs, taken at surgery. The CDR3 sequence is CASSSGPNYEQYF. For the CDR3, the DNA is TGTGCCAGCAGCTCGGGACCGAACTACGAGCAGTACTTC.